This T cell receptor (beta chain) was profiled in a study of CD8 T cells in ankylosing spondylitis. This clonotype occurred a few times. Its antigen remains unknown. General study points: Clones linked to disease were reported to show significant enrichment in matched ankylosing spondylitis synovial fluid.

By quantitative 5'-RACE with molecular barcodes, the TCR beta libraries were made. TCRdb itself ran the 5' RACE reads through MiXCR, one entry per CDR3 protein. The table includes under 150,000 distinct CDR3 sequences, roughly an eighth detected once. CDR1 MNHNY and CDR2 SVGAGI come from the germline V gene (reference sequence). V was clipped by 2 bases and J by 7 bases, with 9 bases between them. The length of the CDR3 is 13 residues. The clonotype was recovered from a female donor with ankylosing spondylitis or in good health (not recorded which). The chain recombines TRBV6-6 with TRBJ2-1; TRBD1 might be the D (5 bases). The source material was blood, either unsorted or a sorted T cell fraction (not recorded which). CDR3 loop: CASSYSRENEQFF. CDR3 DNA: TGTGCCAGCAGTTACAGCAGGGAAAATGAGCAGTTCTTC.